One sample yielded the 15 T cell receptor beta chains listed below, sequenced in a study of cytotoxic CD8 clonotypes in ibrutinib-treated CLL (dated by TCRdb to the early 2020s). Libraries were constructed by the immunoSEQ multiplex PCR assay. What TCRdb holds here is the immuneACCESS table cut down to in-frame rearrangements. Part of the clones is not present; checked against another copy, under half of the missing clones reflect an unresolved V gene, and the others are unexplained. In this sample the table shows about 130,000 clones, around four fifths of which occur a single time. The top ten hold 3% to 4% of the sample. The intended sense of this specimen's time point label: 24 months on ibrutinib. The input for sequencing was PBMCs, taken after 24 months of ibrutinib treatment. Receptors originate from a human donor with chronic lymphocytic leukemia.

This chain joins TRBV6-1 and TRBJ1-4, with D uncertain. Germline CDR1 is MNHNS and CDR2 is SASEGT. Trimming left V 2 bases short and J 4 bases short, with 2 bases between. CDR3 size: 12 residues. The DNA of the CDR3 is TGTGCCAGCAGTGAAATTAATGAAAAACTGTTTTTT. The encoded protein is CASSEINEKLFF.

The V gene is TRBV19, the J gene TRBJ2-3; the match to TRBD2 covers 13 bases. Germline-derived CDR1 and CDR2 are LNHDA and SQIVND (reference sequence). This CDR3 region has 15 residues. J was trimmed by 4 bases and V by 6 bases; bases with no gene match: 4. The CDR3 reads CASSKTSGGSDTQYF. CDR3 sequence (DNA): TGTGCCAGTAGCAAGACTAGCGGGGGGTCAGATACGCAGTATTTT. Full variable domain (missing parts from reference TRBV19 and TRBJ2-3): DGGITQSPKYLFRKEGQNVTLSCEQNLNHDAMYWYRQDPGQGLRLIYYSQIVNDFQKGDIAEGYSVSREKKESFPLTVTSAQKNPTAFYLCASSKTSGGSDTQYFGPGTRLTVL.

CDR3 sequence: CASSLSRQTNEKLFF. In DNA, the CDR3 is TGTGCCAGCAGCTTGAGTCGACAGACTAATGAAAAACTGTTTTTT. The J gene is TRBJ1-4, the V gene TRBV5-5; tentatively, D is TRBD1 (5 bases). CDR1 and CDR2 (germline): SGHKS, YYEKEE (reference sequence). Trimming shortened V by 1 base and J by 2 bases, and 9 bases separated the two germline ends. CDR3 length equals 15 residues.

The rearrangement uses TRBV5-4 and TRBJ1-4; 9 bases map to TRBD1. Trimming at V came to 3 bases and at J to 0 bases, leaving 6 bases not matched to a gene. The CDR3 has 17 residues. Germline V gene lookup returns CDR1 SGHNT and CDR2 YYREEE (reference sequence). The CDR3 spells CASSSQGADATNEKLFF. The CDR3, as DNA: TGTGCCAGCAGCTCACAGGGGGCGGATGCAACTAATGAAAAACTGTTTTTT.

V and J are TRBV9 and TRBJ2-5, with a possible D match to TRBD1 (5 bases). This CDR3 contains 15 residues. V lost 0 bases and J lost 6, with 15 bases in between. CDR1 and CDR2 (germline): SGDLS, YYNGEE. CDR3: CASSVEVGPRQTQYF. In DNA, the CDR3 is TGTGCCAGCAGCGTAGAGGTGGGGCCAAGGCAGACCCAGTACTTC.

The J gene is TRBJ2-5, the V gene TRBV5-4; D not resolved. Trimming cost V 0 bases and J 1 base, with 7 bases left between them. The CDR3 has 14 residues. The germline gives CDR1 SGHNT, CDR2 YYREEE (reference sequence). CDR3 nucleotides: TGTGCCAGCAGCTTGGTGGATAGCCAAGAGACCCAGTACTTC. Translation gives CASSLVDSQETQYF.

The rearrangement joins TRBV5-4 to TRBJ1-2, with 9 bases fitting TRBD1. Per the germline V gene, CDR1 is SGHNT and CDR2 is YYREEE (reference sequence). The CDR3 is made up of 15 amino acids. Trimming removed 0 bases from V and 2 bases from J; junction bases left unmatched: 2. Written as DNA, the CDR3 is TGTGCCAGCAGCTTGGGACAGGGGGTCAACTATGGCTACACCTTC. Residues: CASSLGQGVNYGYTF.

The chain recombines TRBV5-4 with TRBJ2-7, with D possibly being TRBD2 (6 bases). The germline gives CDR1 SGHNT, CDR2 YYREEE (reference sequence). This CDR3 is 14 amino acids long. V was shortened by 3 bases and J by 1 base, with 11 bases between the two germline ends. The CDR3 reads CASSSGDGSYEQYF. The CDR3 DNA reads as TGTGCCAGCAGCTCGGGGGACGGATCCTACGAGCAGTACTTC.

This chain uses TRBV4-3 with TRBJ1-5; D is unresolved. V dropped 0 bases and J dropped 7 bases, with 7 bases sitting between them. CDR1 and CDR2 from the germline V gene are LGHNA and YSLEER. The CDR3 runs 13 residues. The CDR3 nucleotides read TGCGCCAGCAGCCAAGAATTAAAGCAGCCCCAGCATTTT. This encodes CASSQELKQPQHF.

The CDR3 coding sequence is TGTGCCAGCAGCCCGGTCACCGGGGAGCTGTTTTTT. This encodes CASSPVTGELFF. This rearrangement joins TRBV6-5 to TRBJ2-2; D remains ambiguous. The CDR3 covers 12 residues. Germline V gene data show CDR1 as MNHEY and CDR2 as SVGAGI. Trimming removed 6 bases from V and 4 bases from J, with 6 bases in between.

The J gene is TRBJ2-2, the V gene TRBV5-4; D not certain. The CDR3 runs to 14 residues. CDR1 SGHNT and CDR2 YYREEE come from the germline V gene (reference sequence). The ends were cut back, 0 bases at V and 1 base at J, with 4 bases in the middle. DNA of the CDR3: TGTGCCAGCAGCTTGGTACAGAACACCGGGGAGCTGTTTTTT. This sequence encodes CASSLVQNTGELFF.

The chain employs TRBV7-2 and TRBJ1-2, with a weak D call TRBD1 (5 bases). Germline-derived CDR1 and CDR2 are SGHTA and FQGNSA. The V end was cut by 2 bases, the J end by 10 bases, with 17 bases between. CDR3 length: 14 amino acids. The CDR3 sequence: CASSLQGMNRDYTF. For the CDR3, the DNA is TGTGCCAGCAGCTTACAGGGAATGAATCGAGACTACACCTTC.

The J gene is TRBJ1-3, the V gene TRBV7-9, with a tentative D call TRBD1 (5 bases). CDR3 length: 18 amino acids. Trimming removed 7 bases from V and 2 bases from J, with 24 bases in between. The germline CDR1 and CDR2 sequences are SEHNR and FQNEAQ (reference sequence). The CDR3 nucleotides read TGTGCCAGCAACGGGGGGGAGACACACGATTTAACTGGAAACACCATATATTTT. Translating gives CASNGGETHDLTGNTIYF.

J is TRBJ2-7 and V is TRBV7-9; D not resolved. V lost 4 bases to trimming and J lost 0 bases, with 4 bases between them. In germline, CDR1 is SEHNR, CDR2 FQNEAQ (reference sequence). The CDR3 sequence is 12 residues long. The CDR3 reads CASSSSSYEQYF. For the CDR3, the DNA is TGTGCCAGCAGCTCAAGCTCCTACGAGCAGTACTTC.

The chain is built from TRBV18 and TRBJ2-7, with D unclear. CDR3 length: 15 residues. Per the germline V gene, CDR1 is KGHSH and CDR2 is LQKENI. V was pared by 2 bases and J by 3 bases, with 14 bases between. The chain's CDR3 is CASSPTSFGSYEQYF. The DNA for the CDR3 is TGTGCCAGCTCACCAACGTCTTTCGGCAGCTACGAGCAGTACTTC. The full variable domain, completed using reference TRBV18 and TRBJ2-7, is NAGVMQNPRHLVRRRGQEARLRCSPMKGHSHVYWYRQLPEEGLKFMVYLQKENIIDESGMPKERFSAEFPKEGPSILRIQQVVRGDSAAYFCASSPTSFGSYEQYFGPGTRLTVT.